Below are 3 T cell receptor beta chains sequenced from a single sample in a study of metastatic and nonmetastatic thyroid tumors (dated by TCRdb to the early 2020s). The library was produced with PCR. This sample was sequenced with an Illumina HiSeq 4000. TCRdb reprocessing: public reads trimmed at Q25 with fastp, clones called with MiXCR, in-frame beta chains kept. A total of around 22,000 clones appear in this sample, 18% of them only once. Of the sample, approximately 2.9% is held by the ten largest clones. No patient had received any treatment before thyroid surgery. Source material: adjacent normal tissue. The receptors were gathered from a male donor with papillary thyroid cancer or a benign thyroid nodule (not recorded which). Some clones in this sample may be carry-over from other donors' samples.

Within the sample, this clone is medium-sized (0.01 to 0.1%). The DNA of the CDR3 is TGTGCCAGCAGCTTTAGGGGCGGGAGACAAAAGACCCAGTACTTC. This translates into CASSFRGGRQKTQYF. The chain joins TRBV7-2 to TRBJ2-5; 7 nucleotides align to TRBD2. CDR1 SGHTA and CDR2 FQGNSA come from the germline V gene. This CDR3 is built from 15 residues. The ends lost 3 bases at V and 6 bases at J; junction bases unmatched: 10. The complete variable domain, with remaining parts taken from reference TRBV7-2 and TRBJ2-5, reads GAGVSQSPSNKVTEKGKDVELRCDPISGHTALYWYRQSLGQGLEFLIYFQGNSAPDKSGLPSDRFSAERTGGSVSTLTIQRTQQEDSAVYLCASSFRGGRQKTQYFGPGTRLLVL.

The chain recombines TRBV6-1 with TRBJ1-6, with D maybe TRBD1 (5 bases). Germline CDR1 and CDR2: MNHNS and SASEGT. The CDR3 spans 17 residues. V lost 6 bases to trimming and J lost 0 bases, with 15 bases between them. CDR3 sequence reads: CASRTREGSSYNSPLHF. The CDR3 DNA follows: TGTGCCAGCAGGACCAGGGAGGGGAGCTCCTATAATTCACCCCTCCACTTT.

This clone was picked up many times. The J gene is TRBJ2-4, the V gene TRBV30; the D gene is possibly TRBD2 (5 bases). Germline V lookup: CDR1 GTSNPN, CDR2 SVGIG (reference sequence). With 3 bases removed from V and 5 bases from J, the gap between germline ends came to 8 bases. The length of the CDR3 is 12 residues. CDR3 nucleotide sequence: TGTGCCTGGAGCCGGGGAGAAAACATTCAGTACTTC. This encodes CAWSRGENIQYF.